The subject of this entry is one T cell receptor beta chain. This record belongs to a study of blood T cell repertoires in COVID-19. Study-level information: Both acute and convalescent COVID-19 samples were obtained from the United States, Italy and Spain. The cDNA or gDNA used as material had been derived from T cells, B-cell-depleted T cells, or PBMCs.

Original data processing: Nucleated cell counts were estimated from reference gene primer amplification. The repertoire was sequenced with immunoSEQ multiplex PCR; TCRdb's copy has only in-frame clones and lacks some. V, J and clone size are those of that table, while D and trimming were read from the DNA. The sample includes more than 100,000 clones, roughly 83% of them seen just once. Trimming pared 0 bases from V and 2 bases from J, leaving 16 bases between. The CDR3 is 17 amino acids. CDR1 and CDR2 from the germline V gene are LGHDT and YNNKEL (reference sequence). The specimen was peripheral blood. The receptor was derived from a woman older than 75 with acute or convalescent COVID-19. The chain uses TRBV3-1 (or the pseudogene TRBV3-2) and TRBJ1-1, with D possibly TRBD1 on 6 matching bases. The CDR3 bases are TGTGCCAGCAGCCAAGATCAGAGGGGACACGACAACACTGAAGCTTTCTTT. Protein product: CASSQDQRGHDNTEAFF.